The source of this T cell receptor (beta chain) is a study of identical twins. Study observations and caveats: The study drew conclusions from cross-sectional statistical analysis, not from following the same donors. Fewer insertions characterized abundant cord blood beta clonotypes, whereas memory repertoires showed none. Compared with models, monozygotic twins showed more out-of-frame TCR alpha sharing.

One entry per CDR3 protein, called by TCRdb with MiXCR from the 5' RACE reads. Seen here are about 240,000 distinct CDR3 sequences, over 9.5% observed once, and the top ten hold 8% to 10%. As concerns this clonotype: Its target is unknown.

The sequence was obtained from a man aged 45 to 65 in good health. The specimen was memory T cells sorted from blood.

In DNA form, the CDR3 reads TGTGCCAGCAGCCAAGACGGAACTAGCGGCTACGAGCAGTACTTC. Encoded protein: CASSQDGTSGYEQYF. The chain is built from TRBV4-2 and TRBJ2-7; TRBD2 agrees at 8 bases. Germline lookup yields CDR1 LGHNA and CDR2 YNFKEQ. The CDR3 has 15 residues. V shed 0 bases, J shed 3 bases, and the junction held 4 bases outside the gene matches.